The next 28 T cell receptor beta chains were all read from a single sample in a study of T cell responses to AZD1222 COVID-19 vaccine. TCRdb keeps only in-frame clones here, not all; method: immunoSEQ multiplex PCR. Counted here are 250,000 to 300,000 clones, about 94% occurring once; the ten biggest clones make up less than 0.65%. The source material was peripheral blood, sampled 28 days after the second AZD1222 dose. The receptors originated from an adult who received the AZD1222 COVID-19 vaccine.

The V call is TRBV6-2 or TRBV6-3, the J call TRBJ2-2, with D possibly TRBD1 on 6 matching bases. Trimming shortened V by 4 bases and J by 6 bases, and 9 bases separated the two germline ends. CDR3 length: 13 residues. Looked up from germline, CDR1 is MNHEY and CDR2 is SVGEGT. The CDR3 bases are TGTGCCAGCAGTTCACAGGGACCCGGGGAGCTGTTTTTT. Protein: CASSSQGPGELFF.

This clone was recorded once. The chain links TRBV28 to TRBJ1-1, with 8 bases matching TRBD1. J lost 2 bases, V lost 5 bases, and 10 bases had no gene match. Germline CDR1 reads MDHEN; CDR2 reads SYDVKM. This CDR3 region has 16 residues. CDR3 amino acids: CASSLGTGGRNTEAFF. Written as DNA, the CDR3 is TGTGCCAGCAGTCTTGGGACAGGCGGGCGAAACACTGAAGCTTTCTTT.

The chain employs TRBV5-4 and TRBJ2-3, with 8 positions matching TRBD2. The V gene's germline CDR1 is SGHNT and CDR2 YYREEE (reference sequence). V shed 0 bases, J shed 5 bases, and the junction held 5 bases outside the gene matches. This CDR3 comprises 15 residues. The CDR3 DNA reads as TGTGCCAGCAGCTTGGAGCGGGAGAGGGGAGATACGCAGTATTTT. This codes for CASSLERERGDTQYF.

The chain carries TRBV6-7 and TRBJ2-3, with 7 bases identical to TRBD2. TRBV6-7 is known as an ORF, though its function is uncertain. The length of the CDR3 is 17 residues. The V segment lost 6 bases and the J segment 1 base; nucleotides outside the gene matches: 13. The CDR3 spells CASSPWGIAGGTDTQYF. DNA of the CDR3: TGTGCCAGCAGCCCTTGGGGAATAGCGGGTGGCACAGATACGCAGTATTTT.

The V call is TRBV28, the J call TRBJ1-2, with D perhaps matching TRBD1 (5 bases). The CDR3 sequence is 11 residues long. The V gene lost 6 bases and the J gene lost 6 bases, with 8 bases spanning the gap. Looked up from germline, CDR1 is MDHEN and CDR2 is SYDVKM. CDR3 sequence: CASRTVHGYTF. CDR3 coding DNA: TGTGCCAGCAGGACAGTACATGGCTACACCTTC.

The chain joins TRBV28 to TRBJ1-1, with 8 bases lining up with TRBD1. Germline assignment: CDR1 MDHEN and CDR2 SYDVKM. The ends lost 4 bases at V and 1 base at J; junction bases unmatched: 2. The CDR3 has 14 amino acids. This chain's CDR3 is CASSSGTGNTEAFF. The DNA for the CDR3 is TGTGCCAGCAGTTCCGGGACAGGGAACACTGAAGCTTTCTTT.

V usage is TRBV3-1 (or the pseudogene TRBV3-2) and J usage is TRBJ1-3; possible D gene TRBD1, 5 bases. From germline, CDR1 is LGHDT and CDR2 YNNKEL (reference sequence). CDR3 length: 14 residues. Trimming took off 2 bases at V and 4 bases at J, with 9 bases between the two ends. The CDR3 bases are TGTGCCAGCAGCCAACTGGGGGGAGGAAACACCATATATTTT. Amino acid sequence: CASSQLGGGNTIYF.

V is TRBV10-3 and J is TRBJ1-6; D perhaps matches TRBD1 (6 bases). This CDR3 is 14 amino acids long. V lost 3 bases to trimming and J lost 7 bases, with 10 bases between them. The germline V gene has CDR1 ENHRY and CDR2 SYGVKD. CDR3 protein: CAISDNRENSPLHF. CDR3 DNA: TGTGCCATCAGTGACAACAGGGAGAATTCACCCCTCCACTTT.

This sequence joins TRBV20-1 and TRBJ1-1; D is possibly TRBD1 (6 bases). This CDR3 comprises 11 residues. V was cut by 5 bases and J by 8 bases, with 12 bases left in between. Germline loops: CDR1 DFQATT, CDR2 SNEGSKA (reference sequence). The CDR3 spells CSAPRQVEAFF. The CDR3 DNA is TGCAGTGCTCCCCGACAGGTGGAAGCTTTCTTT.

Only one count was recorded for this clone. The chain joins TRBV3-1 (or the pseudogene TRBV3-2) to TRBJ1-3; D gene uncertain. Germline V gene lookup returns CDR1 LGHDT and CDR2 YNNKEL (reference sequence). Trimming pared 7 bases from V and 3 bases from J, leaving 7 bases between. CDR3 length: 12 amino acids. The CDR3 here is CASTLGGNTIYF. As DNA, the CDR3 is TGTGCCAGCACCCTGGGTGGAAACACCATATATTTT.

This clone has just one count. In nucleotides, the CDR3 is TGTGCCAGCAGCTTAGTTACAGGGAATGAAAAACTGTTTTTT. Amino acids: CASSLVTGNEKLFF. This rearrangement joins TRBV7-9 to TRBJ1-4; a possible D gene is TRBD1 (6 bases). Between the trimmed V and J ends, which lost 1 base and 5 bases, there was a span of 8 bases. Germline V gene lookup returns CDR1 SEHNR and CDR2 FQNEAQ (reference sequence). This CDR3 has 14 amino acids.

This clone showed up just once. The CDR3 here is CASRTGTGIGGTEAFF. CDR3 nucleotides: TGTGCCAGTAGGACCGGGACAGGGATCGGGGGCACTGAAGCTTTCTTT. The chain employs TRBV19 and TRBJ1-1, with 9 bases aligning to TRBD1. Germline loops: CDR1 LNHDA, CDR2 SQIVND (reference sequence). The V and J ends lost 6 bases and 4 bases, in that order; junction bases with no gene match: 12. The CDR3 is 16 amino acids.

The chain links TRBV10-3 to TRBJ2-5; 10 bases agree with TRBD2. Losses at the gene ends were 8 bases for V and 5 bases for J; bases not matched to a gene: 8. This CDR3 has 14 residues. Germline V gene data show CDR1 as ENHRY and CDR2 as SYGVKD. The CDR3 region is CAIGEREGQETQYF. CDR3 sequence (DNA): TGTGCCATCGGGGAGCGGGAGGGCCAGGAGACCCAGTACTTC.

The V call is TRBV7-2, the J call TRBJ2-5; no reliable D call. The CDR3 extends over 13 amino acids. V lost 8 bases and J lost 5, with 15 bases in between. Germline V gene data show CDR1 as SGHTA and CDR2 as FQGNSA. Here the CDR3 reads CASGIDLSETQYF. CDR3 DNA sequence: TGTGCCAGCGGAATTGATTTATCGGAGACCCAGTACTTC. Complete variable domain (other parts from reference TRBV7-2 and TRBJ2-5): GAGVSQSPSNKVTEKGKDVELRCDPISGHTALYWYRQSLGQGLEFLIYFQGNSAPDKSGLPSDRFSAERTGGSVSTLTIQRTQQEDSAVYLCASGIDLSETQYFGPGTRLLVL.

V usage is TRBV28 and J usage is TRBJ2-1; possible D gene TRBD2, 6 bases. CDR3 length: 14 amino acids. Germline assignment: CDR1 MDHEN and CDR2 SYDVKM. V was clipped by 5 bases and J by 16 bases, with 24 bases between them. CDR3 amino acids: CASSLSVLAGRGFF. DNA of the CDR3: TGTGCCAGCAGTCTGTCTGTACTAGCCGGGCGCGGATTCTTC.

V is TRBV5-5 and J is TRBJ1-5, with D perhaps TRBD1 (5 bases). This CDR3 has 14 amino acids. Trimming took 3 bases from V and 3 from J, leaving 10 bases between them. The germline V gene encodes CDR1 SGHKS and CDR2 YYEKEE (reference sequence). The CDR3 sequence: CASSSGPPNQPQHF. The CDR3 bases are TGTGCCAGCAGCTCGGGACCCCCCAATCAGCCCCAGCATTTT.

This chain uses TRBV24-1 with TRBJ2-3; no clear D. The CDR3 loop spans 11 amino acids. CDR1 is KGHDR and CDR2 is SFDVKD in the germline V gene. With 4 bases removed from V and 4 bases from J, the gap between germline ends came to 2 bases. CDR3 DNA sequence: TGTGCCACCAGTGAGGCAGATACGCAGTATTTT. This sequence encodes CATSEADTQYF.

V usage is TRBV19 and J usage is TRBJ1-4, with D uncertain. V lost 5 bases to trimming and J lost 10 bases, with 17 bases between them. The CDR3 covers 14 residues. Germline CDR1 is LNHDA and CDR2 is SQIVND (reference sequence). Here the CDR3 DNA reads TGTGCCAGTAGTCCAGCCCCTGGGCGGGCAAAACTGTTTTTT. It specifies CASSPAPGRAKLFF.

This clone occurred once. The chain couples TRBV5-4 to TRBJ1-1; possible D gene TRBD1, 6 bases. Germline V gene sequence: CDR1 SGHNT, CDR2 YYREEE (reference sequence). This CDR3 has 14 residues. Trimming cost V 2 bases and J 0 bases, with 8 bases left between them. CDR3 DNA: TGTGCCAGCAGCTTAGGGACACTGAACACTGAAGCTTTCTTT. Translated, it gives CASSLGTLNTEAFF.

The chain uses TRBV6-2 or TRBV6-3 and TRBJ2-3; 8 bases line up with TRBD1. The germline V gene encodes CDR1 MNHEY and CDR2 SVGEGT. The trim removed 4 bases at V and 2 bases at J, leaving 20 bases unmatched. There are 20 residues in the CDR3. As DNA, the CDR3 is TGTGCCAGCAGTTTTAATTCGAGGGACAGGCGCGGGACTTTCACAGATACGCAGTATTTT. This encodes CASSFNSRDRRGTFTDTQYF.

The chain joins TRBV4-2 to TRBJ2-3; unclear D gene. Germline V gene sequence: CDR1 LGHNA, CDR2 YNFKEQ. CDR3 length equals 15 residues. V gave up 0 bases and J gave up 11 bases, with 18 bases separating them. The CDR3 nucleotides are TGTGCCAGCAGCCAAGATGGGGTTGGGCAAAAGGTGCAGTATTTT. This encodes CASSQDGVGQKVQYF.

The count of this clone is one. The rearrangement links TRBV6-1 to TRBJ1-2; D is ambiguous. CDR3 size: 15 residues. Trimming cost V 2 bases and J 1 base, with 11 bases left between them. In germline, CDR1 is MNHNS, CDR2 SASEGT. The CDR3 nucleotides read TGTGCCAGCAGTGAATTGTACCGTTTTAACTATGGCTACACCTTC. This sequence encodes CASSELYRFNYGYTF.

About this clone itself: Other DNA sequences in this specimen translate into the identical CDR3. The chain is built from TRBV28 and TRBJ1-5, with TRBD1 as a possible D gene (5 bases). This CDR3 is built from 15 residues. V was clipped by 6 bases and J by 2 bases, with 14 bases between them. In germline, CDR1 is MDHEN, CDR2 SYDVKM. This CDR3 is CASSPWGEGNQPQHF. The CDR3, as DNA: TGTGCCAGCAGCCCCTGGGGGGAAGGCAATCAGCCCCAGCATTTT.

This clone was detected only once. This chain's CDR3 is CASSQPSGSNEQFF. Written as DNA, the CDR3 is TGTGCCAGCAGCCAACCTAGCGGGAGCAATGAGCAGTTCTTC. The V gene is TRBV28, the J gene TRBJ2-1; 10 nucleotides align to TRBD2. The CDR3 is made up of 14 amino acids. Germline CDR1 reads MDHEN; CDR2 reads SYDVKM. Trimming took 6 bases from V and 6 from J; bases not matched to a gene: 5.

This chain joins TRBV3-1 (or the pseudogene TRBV3-2) and TRBJ1-5; D possibly corresponds to TRBD1 (6 bases). V was trimmed by 2 bases and J by 6 bases, leaving 11 bases between them. This CDR3 spans 14 amino acids. Germline CDR1 is LGHDT and CDR2 is YNNKEL (reference sequence). This chain's CDR3 is CASSQRGGTQPQHF. The DNA for the CDR3 is TGTGCCAGCAGCCAACGAGGGGGGACTCAGCCCCAGCATTTT.

The chain combines TRBV30 with TRBJ2-7; 10 nucleotides align to TRBD2. V lost 4 bases to trimming and J lost 5 bases; unmatched junction nucleotides: 5. Germline V gives CDR1 GTSNPN, CDR2 SVGIG (reference sequence). The CDR3 runs to 13 residues. The CDR3 DNA sequence: TGTGCCTGGAAATTAGCGGGAGGAAACGAGCAGTACTTC. Translated: CAWKLAGGNEQYF. The entire variable domain, with the rest obtained from reference TRBV30 and TRBJ2-7, is as follows: SQTIHQWPATLVQPVGSPLSLECTVEGTSNPNLYWYRQAAGRGLQLLFYSVGIGQISSEVPQNLSASRPQDRQFILSSKKLLLSDSGFYLCAWKLAGGNEQYFGPGTRLTVT.

This chain connects TRBV3-1 (or the pseudogene TRBV3-2) to TRBJ2-1; D unresolved. V lost 2 bases and J lost 0, with 11 bases in between. CDR3 length equals 16 residues. CDR1 LGHDT and CDR2 YNNKEL come from the germline V gene (reference sequence). CDR3 nucleotide sequence: TGTGCCAGCAGCCAACCCGGGTTGGTCTCCTACAATGAGCAGTTCTTC. It translates to CASSQPGLVSYNEQFF.

This chain links TRBV2 with TRBJ1-6; no clear D gene. Germline lookup yields CDR1 SNHLY and CDR2 FYNNEI. The CDR3 spans 15 residues. The germline V and J ends were trimmed by 1 base and 2 bases, with 6 bases remaining between them. The CDR3 is CASSEGPAYNSPLHF. The CDR3 DNA reads as TGTGCCAGCAGTGAAGGTCCGGCCTATAATTCACCCCTCCACTTT.